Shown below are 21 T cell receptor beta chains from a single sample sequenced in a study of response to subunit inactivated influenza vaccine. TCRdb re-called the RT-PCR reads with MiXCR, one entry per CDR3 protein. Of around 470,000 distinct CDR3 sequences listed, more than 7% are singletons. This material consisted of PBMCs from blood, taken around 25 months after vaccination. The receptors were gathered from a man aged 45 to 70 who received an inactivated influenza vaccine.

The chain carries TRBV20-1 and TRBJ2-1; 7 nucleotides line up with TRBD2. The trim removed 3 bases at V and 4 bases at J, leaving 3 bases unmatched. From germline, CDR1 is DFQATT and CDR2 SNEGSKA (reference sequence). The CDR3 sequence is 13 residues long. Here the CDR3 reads CSASPSGYNEQFF. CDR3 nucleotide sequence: TGCAGTGCTAGCCCTAGCGGTTACAATGAGCAGTTCTTC.

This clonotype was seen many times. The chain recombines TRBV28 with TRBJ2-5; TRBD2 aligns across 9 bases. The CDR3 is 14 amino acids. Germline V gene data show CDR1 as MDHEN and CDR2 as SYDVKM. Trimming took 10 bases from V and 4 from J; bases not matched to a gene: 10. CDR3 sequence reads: CATSTSGLGETQYF. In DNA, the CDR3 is TGTGCCACCTCGACTAGCGGCTTGGGAGAGACCCAGTACTTC. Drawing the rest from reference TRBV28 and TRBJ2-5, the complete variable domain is DVKVTQSSRYLVKRTGEKVFLECVQDMDHENMFWYRQDPGLGLRLIYFSYDVKMKEKGDIPEGYSVSREKKERFSLILESASTNQTSMYLCATSTSGLGETQYFGPGTRLLVL.

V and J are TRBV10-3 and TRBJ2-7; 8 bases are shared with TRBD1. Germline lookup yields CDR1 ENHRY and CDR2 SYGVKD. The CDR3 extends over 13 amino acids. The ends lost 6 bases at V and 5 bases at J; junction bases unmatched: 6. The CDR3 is CAISPDRGDEQYF. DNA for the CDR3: TGTGCCATCAGCCCTGACAGGGGCGACGAGCAGTACTTC.

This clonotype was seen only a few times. Here the CDR3 reads CASRLTGSYEQYF. In DNA, the CDR3 is TGTGCCAGCAGGTTGACGGGGTCCTACGAGCAGTACTTC. This chain connects TRBV6-1 to TRBJ2-7; the D gene is possibly TRBD2 (5 bases). The V gene's germline CDR1 is MNHNS and CDR2 SASEGT. This CDR3 spans 13 amino acids. V lost 6 bases and J lost 1, with 10 bases in between.

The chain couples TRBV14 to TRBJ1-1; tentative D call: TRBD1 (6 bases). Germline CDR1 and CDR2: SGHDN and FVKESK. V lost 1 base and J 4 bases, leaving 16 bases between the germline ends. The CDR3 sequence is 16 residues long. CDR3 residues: CASSQVGGRILTEAFF. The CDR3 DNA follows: TGTGCCAGCAGCCAAGTGGGGGGGCGCATCCTCACTGAAGCTTTCTTT.

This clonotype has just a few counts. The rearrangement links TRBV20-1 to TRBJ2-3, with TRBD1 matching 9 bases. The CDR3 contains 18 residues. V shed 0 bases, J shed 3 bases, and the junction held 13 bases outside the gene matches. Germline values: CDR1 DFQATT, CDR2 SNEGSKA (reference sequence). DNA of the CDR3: TGCAGTGCTAGAGATCTGGATCAGAGACAGGGGGAGACAGATACGCAGTATTTT. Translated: CSARDLDQRQGETDTQYF.

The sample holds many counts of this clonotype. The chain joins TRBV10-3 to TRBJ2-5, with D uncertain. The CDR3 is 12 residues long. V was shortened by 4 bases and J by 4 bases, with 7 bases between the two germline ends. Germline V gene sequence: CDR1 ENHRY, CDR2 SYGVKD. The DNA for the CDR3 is TGTGCCATCAGTGGGCCTGGAGAGACCCAGTACTTC. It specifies CAISGPGETQYF.

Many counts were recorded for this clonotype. CDR3 nucleotides: TGTGCCAGCAGCTTCGACAGGTGGTCCATGAACACTGAAGCTTTCTTT. This encodes CASSFDRWSMNTEAFF. V is TRBV7-9 and J is TRBJ1-1; D might be TRBD1 (6 bases). The CDR3 has 16 residues. Between the trimmed V and J ends, which lost 3 bases and 0 bases, there was a span of 14 bases. Germline V lookup: CDR1 SEHNR, CDR2 FQNEAQ (reference sequence). The full variable domain, in which reference TRBV7-9 and TRBJ1-1 provide the parts outside the CDR3, is DTGVSQNPRHKITKRGQNVTFRCDPISEHNRLYWYRQTLGQGPEFLTYFQNEAQLEKSRLLSDRFSAERPKGSFSTLEIQRTEQGDSAMYLCASSFDRWSMNTEAFFGQGTRLTVV.

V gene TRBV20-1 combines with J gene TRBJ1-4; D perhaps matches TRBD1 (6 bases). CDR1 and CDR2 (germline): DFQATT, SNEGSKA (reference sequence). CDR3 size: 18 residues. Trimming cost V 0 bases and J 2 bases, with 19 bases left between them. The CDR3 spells CSARERNRLGATNEKLFF. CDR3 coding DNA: TGCAGTGCTAGAGAAAGAAACAGGTTGGGGGCCACTAATGAAAAACTGTTTTTT.

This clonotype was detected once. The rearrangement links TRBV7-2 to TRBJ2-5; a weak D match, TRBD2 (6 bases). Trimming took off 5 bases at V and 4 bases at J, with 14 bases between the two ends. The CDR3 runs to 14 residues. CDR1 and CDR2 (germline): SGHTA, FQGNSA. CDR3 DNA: TGTGCCAGCAGCGCTCCAGGGAGGTTAGAGACCCAGTACTTC. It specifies CASSAPGRLETQYF.

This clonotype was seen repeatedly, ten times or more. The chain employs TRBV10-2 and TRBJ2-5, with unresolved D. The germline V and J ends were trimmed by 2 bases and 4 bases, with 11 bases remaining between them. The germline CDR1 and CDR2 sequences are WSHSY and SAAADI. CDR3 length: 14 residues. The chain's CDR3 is CASSEEGKLETQYF. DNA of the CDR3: TGCGCCAGCAGTGAGGAAGGGAAGTTAGAGACCCAGTACTTC.

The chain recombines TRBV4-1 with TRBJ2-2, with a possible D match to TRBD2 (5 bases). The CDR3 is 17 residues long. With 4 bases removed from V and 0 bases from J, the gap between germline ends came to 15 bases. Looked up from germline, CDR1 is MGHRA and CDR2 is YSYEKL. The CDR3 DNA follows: TGCGCCAGCAGCCCGGGCCGGGGTAGCGCGAACACCGGGGAGCTGTTTTTT. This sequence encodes CASSPGRGSANTGELFF.

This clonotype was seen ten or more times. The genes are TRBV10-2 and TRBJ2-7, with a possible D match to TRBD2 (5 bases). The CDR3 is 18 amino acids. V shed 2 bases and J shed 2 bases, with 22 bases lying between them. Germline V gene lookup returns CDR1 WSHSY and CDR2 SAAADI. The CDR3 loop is CASSEIQTSGYPAYEQYF. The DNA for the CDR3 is TGCGCCAGCAGTGAGATTCAAACATCGGGGTACCCGGCCTACGAGCAGTACTTC.

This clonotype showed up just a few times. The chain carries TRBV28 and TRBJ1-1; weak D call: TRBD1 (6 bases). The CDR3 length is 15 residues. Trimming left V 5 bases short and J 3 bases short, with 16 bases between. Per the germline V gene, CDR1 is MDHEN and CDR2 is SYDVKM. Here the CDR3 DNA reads TGTGCCAGCAGTGTGTTAGGGGGAGCGGACACTGAAGCTTTCTTT. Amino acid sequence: CASSVLGGADTEAFF.

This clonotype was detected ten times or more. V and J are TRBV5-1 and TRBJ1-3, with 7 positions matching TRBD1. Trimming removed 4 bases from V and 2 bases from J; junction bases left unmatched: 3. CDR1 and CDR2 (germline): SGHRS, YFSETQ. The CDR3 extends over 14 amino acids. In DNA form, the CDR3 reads TGCGCCAGCAGCCAGGGGACAGCTGGAAACACCATATATTTT. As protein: CASSQGTAGNTIYF.

CDR3: CATANKKTASEQYF. The CDR3 DNA reads TGTGCCACGGCCAATAAAAAGACCGCCTCCGAGCAGTACTTC. J is TRBJ2-7 and V is TRBV15; D not resolved. The V gene lost 9 bases and the J gene lost 6 bases, with 21 bases spanning the gap. Germline assignment: CDR1 LNHNV and CDR2 YYDKDF (reference sequence). The CDR3 totals 14 residues.

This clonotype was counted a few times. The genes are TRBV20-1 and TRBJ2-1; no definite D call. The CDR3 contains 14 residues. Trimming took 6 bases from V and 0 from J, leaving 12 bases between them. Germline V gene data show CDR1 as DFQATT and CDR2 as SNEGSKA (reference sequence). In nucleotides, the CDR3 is TGCAGTGCAAAGGACCTGAGCTCCTACAATGAGCAGTTCTTC. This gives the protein CSAKDLSSYNEQFF.

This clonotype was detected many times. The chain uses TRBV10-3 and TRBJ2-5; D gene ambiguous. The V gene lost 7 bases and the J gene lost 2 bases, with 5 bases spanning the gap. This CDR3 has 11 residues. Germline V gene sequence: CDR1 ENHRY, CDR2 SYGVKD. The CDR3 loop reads CAIKQQETQYF. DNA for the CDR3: TGTGCCATCAAGCAACAAGAGACCCAGTACTTC.

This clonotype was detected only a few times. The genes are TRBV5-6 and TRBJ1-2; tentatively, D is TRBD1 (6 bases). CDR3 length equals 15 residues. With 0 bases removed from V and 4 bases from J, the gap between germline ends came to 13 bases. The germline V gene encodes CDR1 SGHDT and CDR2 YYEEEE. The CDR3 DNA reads TGTGCCAGCAGCTTGGGGGTGGGGGGGCGCTATGGCTACACCTTC. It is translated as CASSLGVGGRYGYTF.

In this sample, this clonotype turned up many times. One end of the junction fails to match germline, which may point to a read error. The CDR3 region has the DNA TGTGCCAGCAGTTTACTAGCGGGCAACCAGGAGACCCAGTACTTC. Translating it yields CASSLLAGNQETQYF. The V and J genes are TRBV28 and TRBJ2-5; 8 nucleotides line up with TRBD2. There are 15 residues in the CDR3. Germline V CDR1 and CDR2: MDHEN, SYDVKM. Filled out from reference TRBV28 and TRBJ2-5, the complete variable domain reads DVKVTQSSRYLVKRTGEKVFLECVQDMDHENMFWYRQDPGLGLRLIYFSYDVKMKEKGDIPEGYSVSREKKERFSLILESASTNQTSMYLCASSLLAGNQETQYFGPGTRLLVL.

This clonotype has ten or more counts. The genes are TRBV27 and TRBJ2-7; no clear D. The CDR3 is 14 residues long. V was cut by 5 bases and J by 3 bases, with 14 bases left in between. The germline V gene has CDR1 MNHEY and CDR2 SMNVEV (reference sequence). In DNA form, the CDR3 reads TGTGCCAGCAGTGACTTCGGTAGGGACTACGAGCAGTACTTC. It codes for CASSDFGRDYEQYF.